This T cell receptor beta chain derives from a study of blood T cell repertoires in COVID-19. Looking at the study overall: The United States, Italy and Spain were the sources of the acute and convalescent COVID-19 samples. PBMCs, B-cell-depleted T cells, or T cells were the source of the cDNA or gDNA that made up the material.

This clone was counted a single time. Trimming cost V 1 base and J 1 base, with 6 bases left between them. Per the germline V gene, CDR1 is SGHRS and CDR2 is YFSETQ. This CDR3 has 13 residues. Original processing notes: Reference gene primer amplification gave nucleated cell count estimates. The protocol was immunoSEQ multiplex PCR, while the TCRdb copy is restricted to in-frame clones and leaves out a portion. D and trimming come from the DNA, and the V and J calls and clone size come from that table. The sample gives 200,000 or so clones, 70% to 85% of which show up once; around 5.2% is in the top ten.

Sequencing used peripheral blood. The sequence came from a woman aged 25 to 39 with acute or convalescent COVID-19. The V gene is TRBV5-1, the J gene TRBJ2-7; possible D gene TRBD1, 5 bases. Written as DNA, the CDR3 is TGCGCCAGCAGCTTGAGACAGTCCTACGAGCAGTACTTC. It codes for CASSLRQSYEQYF.